The 30 T cell receptor beta chains presented below share a single source sample, sequenced in a study of Ad26.COV2.S vaccination and SARS-CoV-2 variants. Assay used: immunoSEQ multiplex PCR; TCRdb lists only in-frame clones, some missing. The data contain hundreds of thousands of clones, around nine tenths of them singletons. Treatment reported: roughly 20 received Ad26.COV2.S at low or high dose, single or two shots; about 5 received placebo; per-sample allocation not given. Sampling took place 63 days after the first vaccine or placebo injection. Material: peripheral blood, obtained in a trial of Ad26.COV2.S vaccine versus placebo. These receptors were taken from a person between 18 and 65 years old who received the Ad26.COV2.S COVID-19 vaccine or a placebo.

The V call is TRBV29-1, the J call TRBJ1-1, with TRBD1 matching over 7 bases. The CDR3 totals 15 residues. J lost 2 bases, V lost 7 bases, and 13 bases had no gene match. CDR1 SQVTM and CDR2 ANQGSEA come from the germline V gene. The CDR3 loop reads CSASGGAGSNTEAFF. The CDR3 nucleotides read TGCAGCGCCTCAGGGGGGGCCGGTTCCAACACTGAAGCTTTCTTT.

The V gene is TRBV2, the J gene TRBJ2-2; no clear D gene. CDR3 length: 11 residues. The germline V gene encodes CDR1 SNHLY and CDR2 FYNNEI. V was shortened by 7 bases and J by 2 bases, with 2 bases between the two germline ends. CDR3 amino acids: CASTNTGELFF. CDR3 nucleotides: TGTGCCAGCACTAACACCGGGGAGCTGTTTTTT.

The chain recombines TRBV9 with TRBJ2-7, with D hard to call. CDR3 size: 13 residues. From germline, CDR1 is SGDLS and CDR2 YYNGEE. V was shortened by 0 bases and J by 3 bases, with 7 bases between the two germline ends. Here the CDR3 reads CASSVGPIYEQYF. The CDR3, as DNA: TGTGCCAGCAGCGTAGGGCCTATCTACGAGCAGTACTTC.

CDR3 bases: TGTGCCAGTACGGAAGCCAGGGGGCGTCTAGCCGGGGAGCTGTTTTTT. It is translated as CASTEARGRLAGELFF. The chain joins TRBV19 to TRBJ2-2; TRBD1 agrees at 8 bases. CDR1 LNHDA and CDR2 SQIVND come from the germline V gene (reference sequence). V gave up 7 bases and J gave up 6 bases; unmatched junction bases: 13. CDR3 length: 16 residues. Complete variable domain (other parts from reference TRBV19 and TRBJ2-2): DGGITQSPKYLFRKEGQNVTLSCEQNLNHDAMYWYRQDPGQGLRLIYYSQIVNDFQKGDIAEGYSVSREKKESFPLTVTSAQKNPTAFYLCASTEARGRLAGELFFGEGSRLTVL.

The chain uses TRBV9 and TRBJ2-2; D not resolved. V was trimmed by 0 bases and J by 4 bases, leaving 13 bases between them. The CDR3 is made up of 16 amino acids. CDR1 SGDLS and CDR2 YYNGEE come from the germline V gene. For the CDR3, the DNA is TGTGCCAGCAGCGTAGATTGGGCCCCGGGCACCGGGGAGCTGTTTTTT. Protein sequence: CASSVDWAPGTGELFF.

Only one count was recorded for this clone. CDR3 residues: CASSLFGGNSNQPQHF. CDR3 sequence (DNA): TGTGCCAGCAGTTTATTTGGGGGGAATAGCAATCAGCCCCAGCATTTT. The chain recombines TRBV28 with TRBJ1-5, with D tentatively TRBD1 (5 bases). CDR1 and CDR2 (germline): MDHEN, SYDVKM. The CDR3 has 16 residues. Trimming took off 1 base at V and 0 bases at J, with 10 bases between the two ends.

The chain combines TRBV2 with TRBJ1-1; 7 nucleotides align to TRBD1. The germline CDR1 and CDR2 sequences are SNHLY and FYNNEI. Trimming removed 9 bases from V and 5 bases from J; junction bases left unmatched: 6. The CDR3 extends over 12 amino acids. The CDR3 DNA is TGTGCCAGAGGACAGGAGGGGACTGAAGCTTTCTTT. It is translated as CARGQEGTEAFF.

This clone was seen only once. The chain couples TRBV19 to TRBJ1-1, with 7 bases fitting TRBD1. The V segment lost 6 bases and the J segment 0 bases; nucleotides outside the gene matches: 10. The CDR3 is made up of 16 amino acids. Germline V gene sequence: CDR1 LNHDA, CDR2 SQIVND (reference sequence). The CDR3 protein is CASSPRDRLMNTEAFF. The CDR3 DNA follows: TGTGCCAGTAGCCCACGGGACAGACTAATGAACACTGAAGCTTTCTTT.

This clone was counted a single time. The chain carries TRBV3-1 (or the pseudogene TRBV3-2) and TRBJ1-2; tentative D call: TRBD1 (5 bases). V lost 3 bases, J lost 4 bases, and 15 bases lay in between. Per the germline V gene, CDR1 is LGHDT and CDR2 is YNNKEL (reference sequence). CDR3 length: 15 residues. The chain's CDR3 is CASSHDTGGLYGYTF. The CDR3, as DNA: TGTGCCAGCAGCCACGACACGGGGGGACTCTATGGCTACACCTTC.

The chain employs TRBV4-2 and TRBJ2-1, with 10 bases identical to TRBD2. V gave up 0 bases and J gave up 8 bases; unmatched junction bases: 13. This CDR3 spans 18 amino acids. Germline V CDR1 and CDR2: LGHNA, YNFKEQ. The DNA of the CDR3 is TGTGCCAGCAGCCAAGATCGTAGGGGACTAGCGTCGCGCGATGAGCAGTTCTTC. Its translation is CASSQDRRGLASRDEQFF.

This clone occurred once. This chain joins TRBV4-2 and TRBJ1-1; D gene uncertain. Looked up from germline, CDR1 is LGHNA and CDR2 is YNFKEQ. V lost 0 bases, J lost 0 bases, and 8 bases lay in between. The CDR3 is made up of 15 amino acids. The CDR3 DNA reads TGTGCCAGCAGCCAAGAGGGTATCATGAACACTGAAGCTTTCTTT. Its translation is CASSQEGIMNTEAFF.

The chain recombines TRBV13 with TRBJ2-2; no definite D call. Looked up from germline, CDR1 is PRHDT and CDR2 is FYEKMQ (reference sequence). Trimming took 1 base from V and 3 from J, leaving 12 bases between them. This CDR3 is built from 16 residues. The CDR3 DNA reads as TGTGCCAGCAGCTTAGCGGCCGGACGAGACACCGGGGAGCTGTTTTTT. It codes for CASSLAAGRDTGELFF.

This chain joins TRBV5-6 and TRBJ2-5, with D unclear. Germline V gives CDR1 SGHDT, CDR2 YYEEEE. CDR3 length: 15 amino acids. V was pared by 2 bases and J by 0 bases, with 11 bases between. Here the CDR3 DNA reads TGTGCCAGCAGCTTACGTATCCCGTACCAAGAGACCCAGTACTTC. This translates into CASSLRIPYQETQYF.

The J gene is TRBJ2-1, the V gene TRBV12-5, with D perhaps TRBD1 or TRBD2 (6 bases each). CDR3 length: 14 amino acids. V lost 2 bases, J lost 4 bases, and 9 bases lay in between. Germline V lookup: CDR1 LGHNT, CDR2 FRNRAP. The CDR3 region is CASGLRGVYNEQFF. The CDR3 region has the DNA TGTGCTAGTGGTTTGAGGGGGGTTTACAATGAGCAGTTCTTC.

This rearrangement joins TRBV4-2 to TRBJ2-3, with D perhaps TRBD1 (5 bases). CDR3 length: 16 residues. The V and J ends lost 1 base and 0 bases respectively, with 11 bases between them. The V gene's germline CDR1 is LGHNA and CDR2 YNFKEQ. The CDR3 nucleotides read TGTGCCAGCAGCCAAGGACAGTCCCCTAGCACAGATACGCAGTATTTT. This encodes CASSQGQSPSTDTQYF.

The chain recombines TRBV9 with TRBJ1-3; D is unresolved. Trimming pared 0 bases from V and 0 bases from J, leaving 7 bases between. This CDR3 region has 15 residues. Germline V CDR1 and CDR2: SGDLS, YYNGEE. CDR3 sequence (DNA): TGTGCCAGCAGCGTAGCTGGGGTCTCTGGAAACACCATATATTTT. Encoded protein: CASSVAGVSGNTIYF.

The chain employs TRBV5-1 and TRBJ2-5, with no clear D. The CDR3 extends over 16 amino acids. Trimming removed 1 base at V and 4 bases at J, with 17 bases between. CDR1 is SGHRS, CDR2 YFSETQ, per germline. In DNA form, the CDR3 reads TGCGCCAGCAGCTTGTATTTTGGTAGGTCGGGAGAGACCCAGTACTTC. Protein: CASSLYFGRSGETQYF.

The chain uses TRBV13 and TRBJ1-3; 7 bases line up with TRBD1. Germline CDR1 PRHDT, CDR2 FYEKMQ (reference sequence). CDR3 length equals 14 residues. With V trimmed by 5 bases and J by 4 bases, 5 bases remained unmatched. The CDR3 nucleotides read TGTGCCAGCAGCGGAGGGACAGCCGGAAACACCATATATTTT. Encoded protein: CASSGGTAGNTIYF. Based on the CDR3 plus reference TRBV13 and TRBJ1-3, the full variable domain is AAGVIQSPRHLIKEKRETATLKCYPIPRHDTVYWYQQGPGQDPQFLISFYEKMQSDKGSIPDRFSAQQFSDYHSELNMSSLELGDSALYFCASSGGTAGNTIYFGEGSWLTVV.

The genes are TRBV30 and TRBJ1-6; the D is unclear. Germline CDR1 is GTSNPN and CDR2 is SVGIG (reference sequence). The V and J ends lost 4 bases and 5 bases respectively, with 9 bases between them. The CDR3 covers 13 residues. CDR3 nucleotides: TGTGCCTGGATCGGGGAGAATAATTCACCCCTCCACTTT. Amino acid sequence: CAWIGENNSPLHF. The complete variable domain, with remaining parts taken from reference TRBV30 and TRBJ1-6, reads SQTIHQWPATLVQPVGSPLSLECTVEGTSNPNLYWYRQAAGRGLQLLFYSVGIGQISSEVPQNLSASRPQDRQFILSSKKLLLSDSGFYLCAWIGENNSPLHFGNGTRLTVT.

This chain links TRBV14 with TRBJ1-6; TRBD1 might be the D (5 bases). This CDR3 region has 16 residues. In germline, CDR1 is SGHDN, CDR2 FVKESK. Between the trimmed V and J ends, which lost 2 bases and 10 bases, there was a span of 18 bases. The CDR3 is CASSQIPGRRRSPLHF. Here the CDR3 DNA reads TGTGCCAGCAGCCAAATACCAGGGCGCAGGCGATCACCCCTCCACTTT. Using reference TRBV14 and TRBJ1-6 for the parts outside the CDR3, the full variable domain is EAGVTQFPSHSVIEKGQTVTLRCDPISGHDNLYWYRRVMGKEIKFLLHFVKESKQDESGMPNNRFLAERTGGTYSTLKVQPAELEDSGVYFCASSQIPGRRRSPLHFGNGTRLTVT.

The gene calls are TRBV6-1 and TRBJ2-5; tentatively, D is TRBD1 (6 bases). The CDR3 extends over 15 amino acids. CDR1 MNHNS and CDR2 SASEGT come from the germline V gene. Trimming removed 2 bases from V and 3 bases from J, with 13 bases in between. The CDR3 nucleotides read TGTGCCAGCAGTGAACGAGACAGGTCTAAAGAGACCCAGTACTTC. This encodes CASSERDRSKETQYF.

J is TRBJ2-3 and V is TRBV27, with 8 positions matching TRBD1. The CDR3 has 14 residues. V lost 2 bases, J lost 4 bases, and 2 bases stayed unmatched. From germline, CDR1 is MNHEY and CDR2 SMNVEV (reference sequence). In nucleotides, the CDR3 is TGTGCCAGCAGTTTAGACAGGGGATCAGATACGCAGTATTTT. Protein sequence: CASSLDRGSDTQYF.

This chain links TRBV4-2 with TRBJ2-5, with 16 bases that match TRBD2. The CDR3 is 17 amino acids. The germline V gene has CDR1 LGHNA and CDR2 YNFKEQ. Losses at the gene ends were 1 base for V and 5 bases for J; bases not matched to a gene: 4. CDR3 region: CASSQVGLAGGPETQYF. The CDR3 coding sequence is TGTGCCAGCAGCCAAGTGGGACTAGCGGGGGGGCCGGAGACCCAGTACTTC.

The CDR3 loop is CAISDSGQGNQPQHF. CDR3 in DNA: TGTGCCATCAGTGACTCGGGACAGGGAAATCAGCCCCAGCATTTT. The rearrangement joins TRBV10-3 to TRBJ1-5; TRBD1 aligns across 9 bases. V shed 3 bases and J 4 bases; nucleotides not matched to a gene: 4. Germline values: CDR1 ENHRY, CDR2 SYGVKD. This CDR3 region has 15 residues.

This chain connects TRBV27 to TRBJ1-1; D unresolved. Germline V lookup: CDR1 MNHEY, CDR2 SMNVEV (reference sequence). Trimming removed 6 bases from V and 4 bases from J, with 12 bases in between. This CDR3 has 13 amino acids. This CDR3 reads CASRWTAGTEAFF. As DNA, the CDR3 is TGTGCCAGCAGGTGGACGGCCGGCACTGAAGCTTTCTTT.

The rearrangement uses TRBV19 and TRBJ1-1; D is unresolved. The CDR3 is 14 residues long. Trimming removed 5 bases from V and 1 base from J, with 11 bases in between. Germline CDR1 and CDR2: LNHDA and SQIVND (reference sequence). The CDR3, as DNA: TGTGCCAGTAGTTACCATGACGGGAACACTGAAGCTTTCTTT. This sequence encodes CASSYHDGNTEAFF.

The chain carries TRBV9 and TRBJ2-7, with 11 positions matching TRBD2. V was clipped by 4 bases and J by 1 base; unmatched bases: 7. Germline V gives CDR1 SGDLS, CDR2 YYNGEE. CDR3 length: 16 amino acids. CDR3 residues: CASSTHGTSGSYEQYF. DNA for the CDR3: TGTGCCAGCAGCACCCATGGGACTAGCGGTTCCTACGAGCAGTACTTC.

This rearrangement joins TRBV29-1 to TRBJ1-5; no definite D call. The germline CDR1 and CDR2 sequences are SQVTM and ANQGSEA. This CDR3 is built from 13 residues. The V and J ends lost 7 bases and 6 bases respectively, with 16 bases between them. CDR3 sequence: CSGTTGGGQPQHF. The CDR3 nucleotides read TGCAGCGGGACCACTGGAGGCGGTCAGCCCCAGCATTTT.

The chain's CDR3 is CASSSPEDTQYF. The CDR3 bases are TGTGCCAGCAGTTCGCCGGAAGATACGCAGTATTTT. V and J are TRBV6-5 and TRBJ2-3; D remains unclear. CDR3 length: 12 amino acids. V lost 4 bases and J 5 bases, leaving 7 bases between the germline ends. CDR1 is MNHEY and CDR2 is SVGAGI in the germline V gene.

J is TRBJ2-7 and V is TRBV6-5; tentatively, D is TRBD2 (7 bases). This CDR3 is 14 amino acids long. V lost 6 bases and J lost 2, with 14 bases in between. Germline V gene sequence: CDR1 MNHEY, CDR2 SVGAGI. The CDR3 nucleotides are TGTGCCAGCAGCTACCGGGGGGCCCCCTACGAGCAGTACTTC. Protein sequence: CASSYRGAPYEQYF.